A selection of T cell receptor beta chains follows, all from one sample in a study of T cell changes during pregnancy in multiple sclerosis. Data came from immunoSEQ multiplex PCR; TCRdb stores just in-frame clones and leaves some out. Here the sample spans around 99,000 clones, 85% to 95% being singletons. The sequenced sample was peripheral blood, obtained in the third trimester of pregnancy. These receptors were obtained from a female donor in good health, enrolled as a control in a pregnancy study. CDR3s include the opening cysteine and the closing phenylalanine or tryptophan.

j_call v_call cdr3_length cdr3_aa
TRBJ1-4 TRBV27 14 CASSLGRGNEKLFF
TRBJ2-7 TRBV6-5 14 CASSLRSGPYEQYF
TRBJ1-2 TRBV6-4 13 CASRDRGTDGYTF
TRBJ2-7 TRBV6-1 15 CASSEQHAGSYEQYF
TRBJ1-5 TRBV15 18 CATSRGTGGAGKLQPQHF
TRBJ2-1 TRBV9 16 CASSEPGQGFANEQFF
TRBJ2-7 TRBV5-4 13 CASSETRGEEQYF
TRBJ1-1 TRBV9 14 CASSVGNRNTEAFF
TRBJ2-5 TRBV9 19 CASSVNPGPTSGVQETQYF
TRBJ1-6 TRBV10-3 16 CAISSFVGASNSPLHF
TRBJ1-1 TRBV10-3 15 CAISERQSMNTEAFF
TRBJ1-1 TRBV30 13 CAWSTGLRTEAFF
TRBJ2-1 TRBV29-1 8 CSVGLQFF
TRBJ2-7 TRBV11-2 16 CASSLRIDRGDYEQYF
TRBJ1-1 TRBV9 15 CASTPLGAVGTEAFF
TRBJ2-3 TRBV5-1 14 CASSPRTVGDTQYF
TRBJ2-2 TRBV7-2 14 CASSLASFSGELFF
TRBJ2-5 TRBV2 15 CASSPGTSGQETQYF
TRBJ2-7 TRBV5-6 15 CASSMTSGGVYEQYF
TRBJ1-2 TRBV6-5 14 CASSDRWTGDGYTF
TRBJ1-1 TRBV6-4 13 CASSEREGTEAFF
TRBJ2-3 TRBV5-4 15 CASSPGGPGTDTQYF
TRBJ2-5 TRBV19 14 CASSLGRGAETQYF
TRBJ2-7 TRBV5-4 14 CASSLDSVTYEQYF
TRBJ1-1 TRBV5-1 14 CASSPGLMNTEAFF
TRBJ2-3 TRBV7-3 14 CASSFLTGTDTQYF
TRBJ1-4 TRBV6-5 14 CASKREGTHEKLFF
TRBJ1-3 TRBV7-2 15 CASSRDRVSGNTIYF
TRBJ1-4 TRBV7-9 18 CASSLVGQFPGQREKLFF
TRBJ1-5 TRBV7-4 14 CASSLVWRRQPQHF
TRBJ1-3 TRBV11-2 16 CASSLAAGPSGNTIYF
TRBJ2-7 TRBV9 14 CASSVGAGAYEQYF
TRBJ1-1 TRBV30 13 CAWSRGGDTEAFF
TRBJ2-3 TRBV9 15 CASSVEGTRGDTQYF
TRBJ2-5 TRBV4-2 15 CASSQDLAAQETQYF
TRBJ2-1 TRBV5-1 16 CASSFPGAGGGNEQFF
TRBJ2-1 TRBV7-9 17 CASSSPKAGSGSDEQFF
TRBJ2-3 TRBV30 11 CAWGGAAKQYF
TRBJ1-5 TRBV27 14 CASRHTGGNQPQHF
TRBJ2-7 TRBV7-6 14 CASSLGDSAYEQYF
TRBJ2-2 TRBV19 16 CASSIGGVRGTGELFF
TRBJ1-2 TRBV9 16 CASSADRGSTNYGYTF
TRBJ1-1 TRBV6-5 16 CASSYELRQENTEAFF
TRBJ2-5 TRBV20-1 11 CSAASGGPGYF
TRBJ1-1 TRBV13 12 CASSRRGSEAFF
TRBJ1-2 TRBV19 13 CASSIILGDGYTF
TRBJ1-1 TRBV13 15 CASSLDRGSNTEAFF
TRBJ2-6 TRBV7-8 16 CASSPSQGSGANVLTF
TRBJ1-2 TRBV5-1 13 CASSEPGAGGYTF
TRBJ2-5 TRBV5-1 16 CASSLAIGTGQETQYF
TRBJ1-1 TRBV5-4 17 CASSLGSPGQGASEAFF
TRBJ2-3 TRBV4-2 14 CASSAGLSTDTQYF
TRBJ2-1 TRBV29-1 13 CSVDGGAYNEQFF
TRBJ1-5 TRBV4-3 13 CASSTHRGRPQHF
TRBJ2-7 TRBV6-6 15 CASRTRRGDTYEQYF
TRBJ1-1 TRBV4-1 16 CASSLTQGSMNTEAFF
TRBJ2-1 TRBV6-1 16 CASSGLGGAGNDEQFF
TRBJ2-3 TRBV5-1 15 CASSLVETGTDTQYF
TRBJ2-3 TRBV2 12 CASSVLAGAGDF
TRBJ1-1 TRBV4-1 16 CASSQEGDDMNTEAFF